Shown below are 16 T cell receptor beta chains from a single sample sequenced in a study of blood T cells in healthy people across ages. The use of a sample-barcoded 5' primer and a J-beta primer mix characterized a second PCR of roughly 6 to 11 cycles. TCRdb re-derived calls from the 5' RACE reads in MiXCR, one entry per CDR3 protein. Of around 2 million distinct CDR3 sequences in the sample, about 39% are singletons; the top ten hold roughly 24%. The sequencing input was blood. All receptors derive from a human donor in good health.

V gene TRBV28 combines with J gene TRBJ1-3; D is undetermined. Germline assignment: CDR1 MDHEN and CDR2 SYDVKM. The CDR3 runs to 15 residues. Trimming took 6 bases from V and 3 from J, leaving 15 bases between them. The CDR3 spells CASRTRKVVGNTIYF. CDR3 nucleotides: TGTGCCAGCAGGACGAGAAAGGTAGTTGGAAACACCATATATTTT.

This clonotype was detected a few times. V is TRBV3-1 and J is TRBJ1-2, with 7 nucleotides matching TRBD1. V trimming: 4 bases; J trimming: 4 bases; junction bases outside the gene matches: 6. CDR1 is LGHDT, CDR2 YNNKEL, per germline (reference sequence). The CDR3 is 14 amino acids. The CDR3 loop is CASSLRGRGYGYTF. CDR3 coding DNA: TGTGCCAGCAGCCTAAGGGGGCGCGGCTATGGCTACACCTTC.

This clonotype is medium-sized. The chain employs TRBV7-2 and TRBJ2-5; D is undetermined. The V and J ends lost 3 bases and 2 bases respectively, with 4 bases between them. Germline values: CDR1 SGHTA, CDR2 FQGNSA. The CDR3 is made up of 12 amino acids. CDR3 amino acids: CASSFQQETQYF. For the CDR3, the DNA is TGTGCCAGCAGCTTCCAACAAGAGACCCAGTACTTC.

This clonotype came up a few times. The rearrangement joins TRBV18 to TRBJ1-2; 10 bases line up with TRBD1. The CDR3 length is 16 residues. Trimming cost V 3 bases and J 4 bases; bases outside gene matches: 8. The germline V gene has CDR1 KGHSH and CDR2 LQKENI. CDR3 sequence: CASSPGGGQGSYGYTF. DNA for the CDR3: TGTGCCAGCTCACCCGGCGGGGGACAGGGGAGCTATGGCTACACCTTC.

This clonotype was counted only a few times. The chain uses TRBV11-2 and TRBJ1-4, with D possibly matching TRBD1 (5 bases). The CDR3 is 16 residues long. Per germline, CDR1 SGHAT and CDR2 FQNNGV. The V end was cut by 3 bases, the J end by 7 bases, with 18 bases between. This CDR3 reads CASSLGPGKIGEKLFF. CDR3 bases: TGTGCCAGCAGCTTGGGTCCAGGGAAGATTGGTGAAAAACTGTTTTTT.

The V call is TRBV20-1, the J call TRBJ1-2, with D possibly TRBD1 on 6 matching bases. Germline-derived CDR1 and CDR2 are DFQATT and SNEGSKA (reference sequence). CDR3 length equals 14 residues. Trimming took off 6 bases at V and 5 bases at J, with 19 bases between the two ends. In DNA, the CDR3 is TGCAGTGCCCCGGGGGGCGCCAGAACTTATGGCTACACCTTC. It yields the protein CSAPGGARTYGYTF.

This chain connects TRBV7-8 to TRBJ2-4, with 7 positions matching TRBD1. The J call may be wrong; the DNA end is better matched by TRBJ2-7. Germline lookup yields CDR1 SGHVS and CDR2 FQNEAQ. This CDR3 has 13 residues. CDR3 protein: CASGLDRPYEQYF. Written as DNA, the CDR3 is TGTGCCAGCGGACTGGACAGGCCCTACGAGCAGTACTTC.

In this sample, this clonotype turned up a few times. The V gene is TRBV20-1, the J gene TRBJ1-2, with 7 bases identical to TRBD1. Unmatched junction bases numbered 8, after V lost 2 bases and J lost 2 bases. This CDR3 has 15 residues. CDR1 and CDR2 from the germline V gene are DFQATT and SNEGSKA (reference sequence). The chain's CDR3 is CSARPRTGSNYGYTF. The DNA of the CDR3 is TGCAGTGCTAGACCCCGGACAGGCTCCAACTATGGCTACACCTTC.

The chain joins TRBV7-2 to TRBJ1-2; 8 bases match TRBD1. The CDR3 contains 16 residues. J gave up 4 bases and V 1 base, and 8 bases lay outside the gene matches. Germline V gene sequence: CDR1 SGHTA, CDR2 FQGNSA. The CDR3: CASSLGRQGPAYGYTF. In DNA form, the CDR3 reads TGTGCCAGCAGCTTAGGAAGACAGGGGCCTGCCTATGGCTACACCTTC. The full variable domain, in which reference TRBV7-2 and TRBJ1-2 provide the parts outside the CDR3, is GAGVSQSPSNKVTEKGKDVELRCDPISGHTALYWYRQSLGQGLEFLIYFQGNSAPDKSGLPSDRFSAERTGGSVSTLTIQRTQQEDSAVYLCASSLGRQGPAYGYTFGSGTRLTVV.

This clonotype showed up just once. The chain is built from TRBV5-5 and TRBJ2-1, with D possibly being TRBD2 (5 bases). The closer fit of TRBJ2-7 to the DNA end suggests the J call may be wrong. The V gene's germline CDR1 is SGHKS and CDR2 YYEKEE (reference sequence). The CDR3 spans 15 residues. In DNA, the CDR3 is TGTGCCAGCAGCGGCGGACTGTCCTCCTACAATGAGCAGTACTTC. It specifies CASSGGLSSYNEQYF.

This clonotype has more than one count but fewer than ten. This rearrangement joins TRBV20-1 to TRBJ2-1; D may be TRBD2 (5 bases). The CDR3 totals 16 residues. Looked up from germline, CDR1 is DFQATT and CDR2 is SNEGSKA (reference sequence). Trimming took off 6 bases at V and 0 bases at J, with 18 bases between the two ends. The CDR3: CSADGQLGYSYNEQFF. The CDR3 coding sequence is TGCAGTGCCGACGGCCAACTAGGTTACTCCTACAATGAGCAGTTCTTC.

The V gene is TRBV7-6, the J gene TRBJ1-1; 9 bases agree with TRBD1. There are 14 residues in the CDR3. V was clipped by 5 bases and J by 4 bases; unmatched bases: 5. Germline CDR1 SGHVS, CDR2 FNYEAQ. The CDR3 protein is CASSLKDRGTEAFF. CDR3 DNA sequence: TGTGCCAGCAGCCTAAAGGACAGGGGCACTGAAGCTTTCTTT. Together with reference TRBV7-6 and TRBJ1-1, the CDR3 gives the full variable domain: GAGVSQSPRYKVTKRGQDVALRCDPISGHVSLYWYRQALGQGPEFLTYFNYEAQQDKSGLPNDRFSAERPEGSISTLTIQRTEQRDSAMYRCASSLKDRGTEAFFGQGTRLTVV.

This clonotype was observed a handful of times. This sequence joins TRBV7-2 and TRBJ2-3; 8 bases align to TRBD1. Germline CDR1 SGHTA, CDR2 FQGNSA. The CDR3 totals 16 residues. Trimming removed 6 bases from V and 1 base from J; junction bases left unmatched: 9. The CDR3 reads CASSYRTGLRTDTQYF. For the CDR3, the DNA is TGTGCCAGCAGTTACAGGACAGGGTTACGCACAGATACGCAGTATTTT.

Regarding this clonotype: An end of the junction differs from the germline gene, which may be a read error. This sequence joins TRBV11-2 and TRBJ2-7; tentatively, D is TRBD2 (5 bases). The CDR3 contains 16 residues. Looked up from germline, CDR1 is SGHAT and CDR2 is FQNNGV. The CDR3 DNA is TGTGCCAGCAGCTTAGATTTGGTCGTCAGAGACTACGGGCAGTACTTC. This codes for CASSLDLVVRDYGQYF.

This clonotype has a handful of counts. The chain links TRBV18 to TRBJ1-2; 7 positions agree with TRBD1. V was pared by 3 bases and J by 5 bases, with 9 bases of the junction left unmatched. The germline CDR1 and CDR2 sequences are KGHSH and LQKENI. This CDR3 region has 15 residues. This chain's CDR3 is CASSPSDRAGYGYTF. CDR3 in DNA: TGTGCCAGCTCACCGTCCGACAGGGCAGGGTATGGCTACACCTTC.

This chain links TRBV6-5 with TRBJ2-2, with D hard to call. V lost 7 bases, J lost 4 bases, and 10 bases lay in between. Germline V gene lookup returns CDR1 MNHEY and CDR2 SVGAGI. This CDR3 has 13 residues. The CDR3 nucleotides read TGTGCCAGCACTAAAACTTCCACCGGGGAGCTGTTTTTT. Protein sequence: CASTKTSTGELFF.